This T cell receptor beta chain came from a study of blood T cell repertoires in COVID-19. Study in general: Spain, Italy and the United States supplied samples that represented acute and convalescent COVID-19.

The CDR3 sequence is 14 residues long. Germline lookup yields CDR1 MNHEY and CDR2 SVGAGI. V was trimmed by 2 bases and J by 7 bases, leaving 14 bases between them. Generated by immunoSEQ multiplex PCR, the TCRdb table keeps only in-frame clones and is missing some. Among some 350,000 clones listed, over 75% were seen once. The sequence was obtained from a woman aged 25 to 45 who had recovered from COVID-19. Material for sequencing was PBMCs or T cells enriched from blood (not recorded which). The chain links TRBV6-5 to TRBJ1-2; D is unclear. The CDR3 nucleotides read TGTGCCAGCAGTTACGATAATCGGTTGAGTGGCTACACCTTC. Amino acid sequence: CASSYDNRLSGYTF.